The subject of this entry is one T cell receptor beta chain. This sample is part of a study of blood T cell repertoires in COVID-19. Per the original methods: Amplifying reference gene primers gave estimates of nucleated cell counts. Sequencing was performed with immunoSEQ multiplex PCR; in TCRdb, only in-frame clones are kept and a portion is missing. Clone size and V and J calls were adopted from that table, with D and trimming inferred from the DNA. The data hold over 110,000 clones, with about nine tenths observed a single time. V gave up 4 bases and J gave up 0 bases, with 16 bases separating them. Germline V gene data show CDR1 as LNHNV and CDR2 as YYDKDF (reference sequence). The CDR3 runs to 17 residues.

The source is a human donor in a cohort sampled during active COVID-19. Sequenced: peripheral blood. The rearrangement uses TRBV15 and TRBJ1-3, with D perhaps matching TRBD1 (6 bases). The CDR3 protein is CATSKGEGARSGNTIYF. CDR3 nucleotide sequence: TGTGCCACCAGCAAGGGGGAGGGCGCACGCTCTGGAAACACCATATATTTT.